Reported below is one T cell receptor (beta chain). Germline CDR1 SGHNT, CDR2 YYREEE (reference sequence). The CDR3 consists of 14 residues. Between the trimmed V and J ends, which lost 4 bases and 1 base, there was a span of 11 bases. This specimen belongs to a study of low-dose radiotherapy and immunotherapy resistance in tumors. TRAV- and TRBV-specific primers, spanning alpha and beta chains, primed first-strand cDNA. Amplification of TCRs used a constant-region primer and V-primer adapter for around 19 PCR cycles. MiXCR was run by TCRdb on the reads, yielding one entry per CDR3 protein. This table has about 9,600 distinct CDR3 sequences, around 72% appearing once.

The rearrangement uses TRBV5-4 and TRBJ2-5; D is perhaps TRBD1 (5 bases). This clonotype was obtained from a human donor with advanced metastatic prostate, ovarian, gallbladder or colorectal cancer (not recorded which). This table probably holds off-target reads from a library built for another chain. The CDR3 DNA reads TGTGCCAGCAGCCCCGGACACTTCCAAGAGACCCAGTACTTC. Residues: CASSPGHFQETQYF.